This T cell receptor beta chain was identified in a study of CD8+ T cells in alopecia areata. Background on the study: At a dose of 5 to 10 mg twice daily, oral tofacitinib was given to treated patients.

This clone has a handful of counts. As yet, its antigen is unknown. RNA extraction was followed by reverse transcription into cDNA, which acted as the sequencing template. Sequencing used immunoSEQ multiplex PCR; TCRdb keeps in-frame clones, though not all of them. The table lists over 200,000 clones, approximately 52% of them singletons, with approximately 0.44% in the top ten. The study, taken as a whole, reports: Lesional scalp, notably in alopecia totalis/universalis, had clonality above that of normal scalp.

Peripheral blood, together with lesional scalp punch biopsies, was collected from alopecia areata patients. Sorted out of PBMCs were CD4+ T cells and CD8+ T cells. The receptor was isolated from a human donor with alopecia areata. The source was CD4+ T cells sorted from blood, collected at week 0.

Here the CDR3 reads CASIPAGVTEAFF. The DNA for the CDR3 is TGTGCCAGCATCCCGGCAGGGGTAACTGAAGCTTTCTTT. The chain joins TRBV6-5 to TRBJ1-1, with a weak D call TRBD1 (6 bases). This CDR3 is 13 amino acids long. Germline CDR1 MNHEY, CDR2 SVGAGI. The V end was cut by 7 bases, the J end by 5 bases, with 14 bases between.